The 26 T cell receptor beta chains below were found in one sample sequenced in a study of MAIT cells during Salmonella Paratyphi A infection. Study results and caveats: Infection appeared not to change oligoclonal MAIT cell TRBV usage, which favoured TRBV20 and TRBV6.

Time point reported: mid-infection, around enteric fever diagnosis. MAIT cells were sorted by flow cytometry as Valpha7.2+ CD161+ T cells. The antigens for these receptors are not known. TCRdb re-derived calls from the 5' RACE reads in MiXCR, one entry per CDR3 protein. The sample includes about 930 distinct CDR3 sequences, 20% to 25% seen only once; the top ten take approximately 35%. Sequencing was performed on MAIT cells from PBMCs, taken at the middle sampling point of the challenge study. These receptors all come from a person between 18 and 75 years old who was deliberately infected with Salmonella Paratyphi A in a paratyphoid fever challenge study.

The rearrangement joins TRBV7-2 to TRBJ1-1, with TRBD1 matching over 8 bases. The CDR3 has 14 residues. Germline V gives CDR1 SGHTA, CDR2 FQGNSA. The chain's CDR3 is CAAGGFRGLSEAFF. CDR3 coding DNA: TGTGCAGCGGGTGGGTTCAGGGGGCTTTCTGAAGCTTTCTTT.

The chain has TRBV6-1 and TRBJ2-3, with 10 bases aligning to TRBD2. V gave up 2 bases and J gave up 4 bases; unmatched junction bases: 3. The CDR3 consists of 15 residues. Germline CDR1 and CDR2: MNHNS and SASEGT. CDR3: CASSETSGGADTQYF. Here the CDR3 DNA reads TGTGCCAGCAGTGAAACCAGCGGGGGGGCAGATACGCAGTATTTT.

This chain joins TRBV4-1 and TRBJ1-5; D is perhaps TRBD1 (5 bases). V was pared by 4 bases and J by 6 bases, with 19 bases between. The CDR3 is 16 amino acids. Germline V gene sequence: CDR1 MGHRA, CDR2 YSYEKL. Written as DNA, the CDR3 is TGCGCCAGCAGCCCGACTGGATGGGGCGGGGGTCAGCCCCAGCATTTT. It is translated as CASSPTGWGGGQPQHF.

Sample share makes this clonotype medium-sized (0.01 to 0.1%). V is TRBV12-3 or TRBV12-4 and J is TRBJ2-7; 7 bases agree with TRBD2. CDR3 length: 16 residues. V lost 6 bases to trimming and J lost 5 bases; unmatched junction nucleotides: 16. The CDR3 bases are TGTGCCAGCAGGCGGGGGTTGCGGGAGCGGGCGGACGAGCAGTACTTC. It encodes CASRRGLRERADEQYF.

DNA for the CDR3: TGTGCCAGCAGTGAGAGCGGGGGAGATTCGCGAACGCAGTATTTT. This codes for CASSESGGDSRTQYF. This chain connects TRBV6-4 to TRBJ2-3, with 8 bases matching TRBD2. The CDR3 is made up of 15 amino acids. CDR1 MRHNA and CDR2 SNTAGT come from the germline V gene. The junction had 11 bases not matched to a gene; V was cut back by 3 bases and J by 9 bases.

The chain is built from TRBV12-3 or TRBV12-4 and TRBJ1-2; 11 nucleotides agree with TRBD1. V trimming: 3 bases; J trimming: 6 bases; junction bases outside the gene matches: 0. The CDR3 has 13 residues. CDR3 nucleotides: TGTGCCAGCAGTTTGGGACAGGGGGATGGCTACACCTTC. It specifies CASSLGQGDGYTF.

The chain uses TRBV6-1 and TRBJ2-5; 11 nucleotides match TRBD2. This CDR3 spans 16 amino acids. V trimming: 5 bases; J trimming: 5 bases; junction bases outside the gene matches: 10. CDR1 MNHNS and CDR2 SASEGT come from the germline V gene. CDR3 bases: TGTGCCAGCAGTCAGGATAGCGGGGGGGGTAGGGAGACCCAGTACTTC. It specifies CASSQDSGGGRETQYF.

This clonotype is categorized as medium-sized. The J gene is TRBJ2-6, the V gene TRBV4-3, with a tentative D call TRBD2 (6 bases). The CDR3 covers 16 residues. With 2 bases removed from V and 3 bases from J, the gap between germline ends came to 11 bases. In germline, CDR1 is LGHNA, CDR2 YSLEER. Written as DNA, the CDR3 is TGCGCCAGCAGCCAATCGGGGGAAGATGGGGCCAACGTCCTGACTTTC. It is translated as CASSQSGEDGANVLTF.

The rearrangement joins TRBV6-2 or TRBV6-3 to TRBJ2-2, with TRBD2 matching over 8 bases. Losses at the gene ends were 4 bases for V and 6 bases for J; bases not matched to a gene: 7. This CDR3 is built from 15 residues. CDR1 MNHEY and CDR2 SVGEGT come from the germline V gene. The CDR3 DNA sequence: TGTGCCAGCAGTTTCGGGACTAGTTCCGCCGGGGAGCTGTTTTTT. Protein sequence: CASSFGTSSAGELFF.

The CDR3 region has the DNA TGTGCCAGCAGTGTAGAGACAGGGGGCTCCTACGAGCAGTACTTC. This translates into CASSVETGGSYEQYF. The chain combines TRBV6-1 with TRBJ2-7; 9 bases line up with TRBD1. Germline V gives CDR1 MNHNS, CDR2 SASEGT. The CDR3 totals 15 residues. After removal of 4 bases from V and 0 bases from J, the junction contained 4 bases not matched to a gene.

By share, this clonotype ranks as hyperexpanded. The chain links TRBV20-1 to TRBJ1-5, with D tentatively TRBD1 (5 bases). V shed 1 base and J shed 7 bases, with 11 bases lying between them. This CDR3 has 13 amino acids. From germline, CDR1 is DFQATT and CDR2 SNEGSKA (reference sequence). The CDR3 nucleotides are TGCAGTGCTAGAGGAGCCGAGGGGCAGCCCCAGCATTTT. Residues: CSARGAEGQPQHF.

The chain couples TRBV3-1 to TRBJ1-3; D is unclear. The CDR3 has 15 residues. Germline lookup yields CDR1 LGHDT and CDR2 YNNKEL (reference sequence). The germline V and J ends were trimmed by 1 base and 2 bases, with 9 bases remaining between them. The CDR3 nucleotides are TGTGCCAGCAGCCAAGCATACGGCACTGGAAACACCATATATTTT. Its protein is CASSQAYGTGNTIYF.

This sequence joins TRBV20-1 and TRBJ2-7, with D possibly TRBD2 on 6 matching bases. There are 14 residues in the CDR3. V gave up 7 bases and J gave up 2 bases, with 18 bases separating them. Germline V CDR1 and CDR2: DFQATT, SNEGSKA (reference sequence). The CDR3 sequence: CSVKTGTEPYEQYF. For the CDR3, the DNA is TGCAGTGTCAAAACCGGGACTGAGCCCTACGAGCAGTACTTC.

The table lists this clonotype with a count of one. The chain uses TRBV6-1 and TRBJ2-7, with 7 bases fitting TRBD1. The trim removed 1 base at V and 2 bases at J, leaving 5 bases unmatched. Germline CDR1 reads MNHNS; CDR2 reads SASEGT. CDR3 length equals 15 residues. In DNA, the CDR3 is TGTGCCAGCAGTGAAGATGTAGGGGGCCCCTACGAGCAGTACTTC. Translating it yields CASSEDVGGPYEQYF.

This clonotype was observed a handful of times. CDR3 nucleotide sequence: TGTGCCAGCAGCTTACCCCCGCGACTAGCGGGGGCTGCGAACCTCGAGACCCAGTACTTC. Encoded protein: CASSLPPRLAGAANLETQYF. The chain uses TRBV7-9 and TRBJ2-5; 12 bases match TRBD2. The germline V gene encodes CDR1 SEHNR and CDR2 FQNEAQ (reference sequence). The CDR3 is made up of 20 amino acids. V was pared by 2 bases and J by 5 bases, with 18 bases of the junction left unmatched.

The J gene is TRBJ1-6, the V gene TRBV20-1; unclear D gene. The CDR3 loop spans 16 amino acids. Germline V CDR1 and CDR2: DFQATT, SNEGSKA (reference sequence). Trimming removed 6 bases at V and 8 bases at J, with 23 bases between. The CDR3 here is CSAPLPTGFLYSPLHF. The CDR3 DNA reads TGCAGTGCCCCCCTCCCCACCGGATTCCTGTATTCACCCCTCCACTTT.

This clonotype was counted only a few times. The chain is built from TRBV4-3 and TRBJ1-6; TRBD1 matches at 11 bases. Per the germline V gene, CDR1 is LGHNA and CDR2 is YSLEER. The CDR3 has 16 residues. The CDR3 sequence: CERSQDPGTGGSPLHF. The CDR3 DNA is TGCGAAAGAAGCCAAGATCCCGGGACAGGGGGTTCACCCCTCCACTTT.

This clonotype was seen only a few times. The chain uses TRBV6-4 and TRBJ2-3; 8 nucleotides line up with TRBD2. This CDR3 region has 15 residues. V was clipped by 3 bases and J by 6 bases; unmatched bases: 8. The germline V gene encodes CDR1 MRHNA and CDR2 SNTAGT. Written as DNA, the CDR3 is TGTGCCAGCAGTGATGGCGGGGGGCCGGGGGATACGCAGTATTTT. Its protein product is CASSDGGGPGDTQYF.

The rearrangement links TRBV6-1 to TRBJ2-1; 8 bases map to TRBD1. The germline V gene encodes CDR1 MNHNS and CDR2 SASEGT. Trimming took 4 bases from V and 9 from J; bases not matched to a gene: 8. The CDR3 is 14 residues long. CDR3 loop: CASSGGTGSSEQFF. CDR3 coding DNA: TGTGCCAGCAGTGGCGGGACAGGTTCCTCTGAGCAGTTCTTC.

The rearrangement links TRBV15 to TRBJ2-6; D remains unclear. Germline V gives CDR1 LNHNV, CDR2 YYDKDF (reference sequence). Trimming removed 0 bases from V and 0 bases from J, with 9 bases in between. This CDR3 spans 17 amino acids. The DNA of the CDR3 is TGTGCCACCAGCAGAGATTTCAGCAGCTCTGGGGCCAACGTCCTGACTTTC. The encoded protein is CATSRDFSSSGANVLTF.

This clonotype was detected only once. This chain links TRBV6-4 with TRBJ2-3; 11 nucleotides align to TRBD2. V lost 0 bases to trimming and J lost 1 base; unmatched junction nucleotides: 0. This CDR3 region has 16 residues. CDR1 MRHNA and CDR2 SNTAGT come from the germline V gene. This chain's CDR3 is CASSDSTSGGTDTQYF. The CDR3 DNA follows: TGTGCCAGCAGTGACTCGACTAGCGGGGGCACAGATACGCAGTATTTT.

This clonotype qualifies as medium-sized. The J gene is TRBJ1-1, the V gene TRBV20-1; 7 bases match TRBD1. V was pared by 2 bases and J by 3 bases, with 6 bases of the junction left unmatched. Germline V gene lookup returns CDR1 DFQATT and CDR2 SNEGSKA (reference sequence). This CDR3 comprises 14 residues. The CDR3 sequence is CSARSPGGDTEAFF. As DNA, the CDR3 is TGCAGTGCTAGATCCCCAGGGGGGGACACTGAAGCTTTCTTT.

This chain connects TRBV6-2 or TRBV6-3 to TRBJ2-1; tentatively, D is TRBD1 (6 bases). The germline CDR1 and CDR2 sequences are MNHEY and SVGEGT. Trimming took off 4 bases at V and 4 bases at J, with 8 bases between the two ends. This CDR3 comprises 13 residues. CDR3 residues: CASSSGDYNEQFF. The CDR3 coding sequence is TGTGCCAGCAGTTCAGGGGATTACAATGAGCAGTTCTTC.

This clonotype has just one count. CDR3 amino acids: CSARMLMDAYEQYF. The DNA for the CDR3 is TGCAGTGCTCGGATGTTGATGGACGCCTACGAGCAGTACTTC. The genes are TRBV20-1 and TRBJ2-7, with D hard to call. The CDR3 runs to 14 residues. V was shortened by 5 bases and J by 2 bases, with 16 bases between the two germline ends. The germline V gene encodes CDR1 DFQATT and CDR2 SNEGSKA (reference sequence).

V usage is TRBV4-2 and J usage is TRBJ2-3, with D perhaps TRBD2 (6 bases). V was cut by 2 bases and J by 4 bases, with 19 bases left in between. The CDR3 loop spans 17 amino acids. Germline CDR1 is LGHNA and CDR2 is YNFKEQ. The CDR3 spells CASSQSSSVGGADTQYF. The CDR3 DNA reads TGTGCCAGCAGCCAATCCTCTAGCGTCGGAGGGGCAGATACGCAGTATTTT.

This clonotype is labeled medium-sized. The chain recombines TRBV20-1 with TRBJ1-5, with 7 bases aligning to TRBD1. Trimming took 5 bases from V and 4 from J; bases not matched to a gene: 11. The CDR3 has 15 amino acids. Germline loops: CDR1 DFQATT, CDR2 SNEGSKA (reference sequence). CDR3 in DNA: TGCAGTGCTCCCTTAGAGGGGGCAGAGAATCAGCCCCAGCATTTT. Amino acid sequence: CSAPLEGAENQPQHF.